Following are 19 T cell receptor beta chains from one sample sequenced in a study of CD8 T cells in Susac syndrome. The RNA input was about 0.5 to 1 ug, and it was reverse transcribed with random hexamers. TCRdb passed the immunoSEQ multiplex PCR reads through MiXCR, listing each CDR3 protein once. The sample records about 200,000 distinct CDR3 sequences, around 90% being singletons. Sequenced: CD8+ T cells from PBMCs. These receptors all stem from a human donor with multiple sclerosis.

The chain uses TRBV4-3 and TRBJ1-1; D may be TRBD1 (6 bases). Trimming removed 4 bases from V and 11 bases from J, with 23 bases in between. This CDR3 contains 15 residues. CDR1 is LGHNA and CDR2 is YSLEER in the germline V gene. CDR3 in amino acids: CASSPQRGGYRGAFF. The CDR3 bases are TGCGCCAGCAGCCCCCAGCGAGGGGGTTACCGGGGGGCTTTCTTT.

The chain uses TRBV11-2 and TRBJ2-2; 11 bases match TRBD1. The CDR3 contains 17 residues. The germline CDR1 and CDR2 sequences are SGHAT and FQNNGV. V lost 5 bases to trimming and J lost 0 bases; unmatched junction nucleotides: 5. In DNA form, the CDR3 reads TGTGCCAGCAGCCCAAGGGACAGGGGGGCGAACACCGGGGAGCTGTTTTTT. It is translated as CASSPRDRGANTGELFF.

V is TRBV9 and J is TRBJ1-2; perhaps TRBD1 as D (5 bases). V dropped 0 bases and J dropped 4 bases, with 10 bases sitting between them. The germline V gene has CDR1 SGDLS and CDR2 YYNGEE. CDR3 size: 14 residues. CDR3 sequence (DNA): TGTGCCAGCAGCGTAGCCGGGGCTTCCTATGGCTACACCTTC. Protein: CASSVAGASYGYTF.

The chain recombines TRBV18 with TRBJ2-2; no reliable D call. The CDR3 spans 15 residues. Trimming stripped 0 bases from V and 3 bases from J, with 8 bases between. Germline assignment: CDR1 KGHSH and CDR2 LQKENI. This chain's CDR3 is CASSPPRMDTGELFF. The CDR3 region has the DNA TGTGCCAGCTCACCACCCAGGATGGACACCGGGGAGCTGTTTTTT. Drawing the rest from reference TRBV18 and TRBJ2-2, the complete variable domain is NAGVMQNPRHLVRRRGQEARLRCSPMKGHSHVYWYRQLPEEGLKFMVYLQKENIIDESGMPKERFSAEFPKEGPSILRIQQVVRGDSAAYFCASSPPRMDTGELFFGEGSRLTVL.

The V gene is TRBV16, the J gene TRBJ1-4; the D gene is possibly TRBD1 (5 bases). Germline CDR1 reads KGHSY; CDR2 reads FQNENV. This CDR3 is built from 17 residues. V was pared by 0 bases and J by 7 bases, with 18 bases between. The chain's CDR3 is CASSQSGGFDGPEKLFF. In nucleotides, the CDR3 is TGTGCCAGCAGCCAATCCGGGGGTTTCGACGGACCTGAAAAACTGTTTTTT.

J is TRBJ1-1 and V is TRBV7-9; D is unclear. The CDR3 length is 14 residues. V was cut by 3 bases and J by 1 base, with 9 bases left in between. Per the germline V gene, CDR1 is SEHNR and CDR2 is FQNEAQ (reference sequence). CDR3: CASSFADPNTEAFF. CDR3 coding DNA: TGTGCCAGCAGCTTTGCGGACCCGAACACTGAAGCTTTCTTT.

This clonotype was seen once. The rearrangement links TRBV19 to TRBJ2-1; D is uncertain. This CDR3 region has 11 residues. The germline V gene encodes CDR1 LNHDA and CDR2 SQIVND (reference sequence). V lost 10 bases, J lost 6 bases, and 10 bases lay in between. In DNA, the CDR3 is TGTGCCACCGGTTTCGGCAATGAGCAGTTCTTC. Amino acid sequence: CATGFGNEQFF. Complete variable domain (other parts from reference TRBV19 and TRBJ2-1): DGGITQSPKYLFRKEGQNVTLSCEQNLNHDAMYWYRQDPGQGLRLIYYSQIVNDFQKGDIAEGYSVSREKKESFPLTVTSAQKNPTAFYLCATGFGNEQFFGPGTRLTVL.

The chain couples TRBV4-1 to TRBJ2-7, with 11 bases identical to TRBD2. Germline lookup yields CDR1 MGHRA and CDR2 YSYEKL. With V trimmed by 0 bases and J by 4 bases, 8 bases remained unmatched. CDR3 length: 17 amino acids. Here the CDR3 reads CASSQEIAGGPAYEQYF. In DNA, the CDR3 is TGCGCCAGCAGCCAAGAGATAGCGGGAGGGCCGGCGTACGAGCAGTACTTC.

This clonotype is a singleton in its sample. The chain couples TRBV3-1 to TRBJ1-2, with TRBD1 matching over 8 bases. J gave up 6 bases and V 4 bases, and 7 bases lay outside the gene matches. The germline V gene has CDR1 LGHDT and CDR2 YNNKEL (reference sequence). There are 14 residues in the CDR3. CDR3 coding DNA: TGTGCCAGCAGCCGGACAGGGAGATTGGATGGCTACACCTTC. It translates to CASSRTGRLDGYTF.

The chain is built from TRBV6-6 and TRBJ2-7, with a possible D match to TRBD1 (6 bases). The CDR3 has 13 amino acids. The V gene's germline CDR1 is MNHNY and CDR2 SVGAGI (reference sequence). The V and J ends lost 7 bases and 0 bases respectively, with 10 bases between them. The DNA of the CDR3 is TGTGCCAGCATGGACAGCAACTCCTACGAGCAGTACTTC. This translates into CASMDSNSYEQYF.

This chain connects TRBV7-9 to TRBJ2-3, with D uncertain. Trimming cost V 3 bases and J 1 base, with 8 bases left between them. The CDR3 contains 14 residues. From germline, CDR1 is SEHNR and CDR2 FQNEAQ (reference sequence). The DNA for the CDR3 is TGTGCCAGCAGCTTTGGCACCCGCACAGATACGCAGTATTTT. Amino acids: CASSFGTRTDTQYF.

CDR3 loop: CASRPRRGRVSYNEQFF. CDR3 in DNA: TGTGCAAGTCGCCCTAGGAGAGGCAGGGTATCCTACAATGAGCAGTTCTTC. This sequence joins TRBV12-2 and TRBJ2-1; TRBD1, as called in the table, went unchecked against the DNA. TRBV12-2 is annotated as a pseudogene. The length of the CDR3 is 17 residues.

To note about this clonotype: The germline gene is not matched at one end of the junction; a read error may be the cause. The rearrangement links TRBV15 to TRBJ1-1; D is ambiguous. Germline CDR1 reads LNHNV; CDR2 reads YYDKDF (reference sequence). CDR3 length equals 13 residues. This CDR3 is CATSRVVNTEVFF. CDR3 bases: TGTGCCACCAGCAGAGTGGTGAACACTGAAGTTTTCTTT.

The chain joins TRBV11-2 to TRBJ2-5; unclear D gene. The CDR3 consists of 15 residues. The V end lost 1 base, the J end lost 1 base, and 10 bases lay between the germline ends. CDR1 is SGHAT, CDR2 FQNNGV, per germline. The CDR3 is CASSLGVPFQETQYF. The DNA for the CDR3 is TGTGCCAGCAGCTTAGGGGTTCCATTCCAAGAGACCCAGTACTTC.

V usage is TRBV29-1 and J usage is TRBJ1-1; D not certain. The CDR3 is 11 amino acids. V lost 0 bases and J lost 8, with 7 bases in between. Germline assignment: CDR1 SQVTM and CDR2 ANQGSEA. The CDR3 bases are TGCAGCGTTGAAGATGAGCTAGAAGCTTTCTTT. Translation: CSVEDELEAFF.

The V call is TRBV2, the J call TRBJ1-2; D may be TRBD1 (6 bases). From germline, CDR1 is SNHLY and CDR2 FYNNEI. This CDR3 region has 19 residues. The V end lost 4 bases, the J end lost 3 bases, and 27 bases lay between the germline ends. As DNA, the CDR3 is TGTGCCAGCAGTGGTAGGGGGTTTCCGATTCCGCTAGCATACTATGGCTACACCTTC. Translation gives CASSGRGFPIPLAYYGYTF.

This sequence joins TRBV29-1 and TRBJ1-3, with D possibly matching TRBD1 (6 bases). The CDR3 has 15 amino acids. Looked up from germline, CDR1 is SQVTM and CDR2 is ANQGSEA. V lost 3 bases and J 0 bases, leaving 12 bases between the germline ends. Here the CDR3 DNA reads TGCAGCGTTGAGTCGACAGGCACCTCTGGAAACACCATATATTTT. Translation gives CSVESTGTSGNTIYF. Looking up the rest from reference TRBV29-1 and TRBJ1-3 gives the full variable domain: SAVISQKPSRDICQRGTSLTIQCQVDSQVTMMFWYRQQPGQSLTLIATANQGSEATYESGFVIDKFPISRPNLTFSTLTVSNMSPEDSSIYLCSVESTGTSGNTIYFGEGSWLTVV.

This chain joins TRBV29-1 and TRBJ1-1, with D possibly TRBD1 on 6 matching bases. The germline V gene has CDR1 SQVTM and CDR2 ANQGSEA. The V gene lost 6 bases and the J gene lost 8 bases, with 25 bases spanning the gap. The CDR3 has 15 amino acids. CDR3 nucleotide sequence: TGCAGCGTGGGGGGGCCGGCGGACAGCCCCCCCGAAGCTTTCTTT. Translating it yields CSVGGPADSPPEAFF.

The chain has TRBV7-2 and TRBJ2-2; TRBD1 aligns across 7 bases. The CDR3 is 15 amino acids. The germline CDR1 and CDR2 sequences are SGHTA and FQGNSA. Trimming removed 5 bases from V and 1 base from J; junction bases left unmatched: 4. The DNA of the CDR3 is TGTGCCAGCAGCCACAGGGGAATGAACACCGGGGAGCTGTTTTTT. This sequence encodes CASSHRGMNTGELFF.